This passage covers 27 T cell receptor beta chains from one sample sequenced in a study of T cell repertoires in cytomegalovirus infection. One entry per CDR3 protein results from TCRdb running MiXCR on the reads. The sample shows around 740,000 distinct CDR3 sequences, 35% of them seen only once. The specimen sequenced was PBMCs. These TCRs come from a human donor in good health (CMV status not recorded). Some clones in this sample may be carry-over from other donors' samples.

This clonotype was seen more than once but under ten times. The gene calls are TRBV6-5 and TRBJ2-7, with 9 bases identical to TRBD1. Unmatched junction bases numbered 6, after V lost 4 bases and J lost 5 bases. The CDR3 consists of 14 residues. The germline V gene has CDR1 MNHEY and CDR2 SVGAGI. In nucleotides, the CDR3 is TGTGCCAGCAGTTCCGGACAGGGGCCCAACGAGCAGTACTTC. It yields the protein CASSSGQGPNEQYF.

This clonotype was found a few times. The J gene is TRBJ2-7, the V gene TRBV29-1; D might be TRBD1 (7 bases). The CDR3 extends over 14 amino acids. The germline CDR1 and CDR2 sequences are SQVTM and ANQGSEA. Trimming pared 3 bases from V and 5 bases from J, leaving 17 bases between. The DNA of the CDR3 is TGCAGCGTTGATTTAGGGCAGGGGGGAAACGAGCAGTACTTC. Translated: CSVDLGQGGNEQYF.

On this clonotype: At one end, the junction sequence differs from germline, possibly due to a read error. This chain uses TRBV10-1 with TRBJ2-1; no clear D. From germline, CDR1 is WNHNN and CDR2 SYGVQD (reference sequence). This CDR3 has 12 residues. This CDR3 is CAISFRTDEQFF. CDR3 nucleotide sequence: TGCGCCATCAGTTTTAGGACGGATGAGCAGTTCTTC.

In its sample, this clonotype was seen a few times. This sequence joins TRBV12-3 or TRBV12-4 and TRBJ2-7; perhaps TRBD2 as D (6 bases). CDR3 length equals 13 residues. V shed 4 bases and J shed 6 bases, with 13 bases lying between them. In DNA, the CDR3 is TGTGCCAGCAGTTACGGGGTGGGAGGCGAGCAGTACTTC. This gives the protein CASSYGVGGEQYF.

The CDR3: CASSRPRDAAQPQHF. CDR3 in DNA: TGTGCCAGTAGTCGGCCCCGTGACGCGGCTCAGCCCCAGCATTTT. The V and J genes are TRBV19 and TRBJ1-5; D unresolved. Trimming removed 5 bases from V and 6 bases from J, with 17 bases in between. This CDR3 is 15 amino acids long. The germline gives CDR1 LNHDA, CDR2 SQIVND (reference sequence).

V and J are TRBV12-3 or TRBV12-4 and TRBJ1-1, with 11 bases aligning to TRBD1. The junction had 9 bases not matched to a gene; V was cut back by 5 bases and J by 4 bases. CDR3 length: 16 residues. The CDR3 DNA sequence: TGTGCCAGCAGTCCCCGAACCGGGACAGGGGGCACTGAAGCTTTCTTT. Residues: CASSPRTGTGGTEAFF.

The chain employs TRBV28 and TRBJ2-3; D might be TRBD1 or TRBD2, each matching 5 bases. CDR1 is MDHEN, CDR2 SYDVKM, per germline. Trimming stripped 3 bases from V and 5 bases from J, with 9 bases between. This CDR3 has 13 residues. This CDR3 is CASSFRAGDTQYF. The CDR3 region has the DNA TGTGCCAGCAGTTTCAGGGCGGGAGATACGCAGTATTTT. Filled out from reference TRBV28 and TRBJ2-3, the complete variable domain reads DVKVTQSSRYLVKRTGEKVFLECVQDMDHENMFWYRQDPGLGLRLIYFSYDVKMKEKGDIPEGYSVSREKKERFSLILESASTNQTSMYLCASSFRAGDTQYFGPGTRLTVL.

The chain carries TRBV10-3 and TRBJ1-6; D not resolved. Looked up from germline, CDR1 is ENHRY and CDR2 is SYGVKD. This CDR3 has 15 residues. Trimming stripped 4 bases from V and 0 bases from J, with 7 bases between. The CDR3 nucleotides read TGTGCCATCAGTGCCGCGAGCTCCTATAATTCACCCCTCCACTTT. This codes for CAISAASSYNSPLHF.

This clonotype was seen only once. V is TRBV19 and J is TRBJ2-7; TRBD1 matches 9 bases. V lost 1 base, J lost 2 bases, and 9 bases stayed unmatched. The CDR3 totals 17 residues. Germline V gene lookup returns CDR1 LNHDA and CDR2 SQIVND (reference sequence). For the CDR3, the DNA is TGTGCCAGTAGTATAGCCGGGGGACAGGGTCGGACCTACGAGCAGTACTTC. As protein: CASSIAGGQGRTYEQYF.

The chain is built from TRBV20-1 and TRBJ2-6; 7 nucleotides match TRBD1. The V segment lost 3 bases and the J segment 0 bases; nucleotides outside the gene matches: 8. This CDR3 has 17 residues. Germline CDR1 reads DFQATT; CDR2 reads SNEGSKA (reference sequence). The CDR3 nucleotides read TGCAGTGCTAGCGGAATTTACAGGGGCTCTGGGGCCAACGTCCTGACTTTC. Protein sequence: CSASGIYRGSGANVLTF.

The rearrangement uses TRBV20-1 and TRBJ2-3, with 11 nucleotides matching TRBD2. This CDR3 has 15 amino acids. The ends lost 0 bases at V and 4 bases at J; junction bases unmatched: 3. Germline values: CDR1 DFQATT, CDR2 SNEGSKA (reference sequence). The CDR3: CSARDVLAGADTQYF. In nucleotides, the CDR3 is TGCAGTGCTAGAGACGTACTAGCGGGAGCAGATACGCAGTATTTT.

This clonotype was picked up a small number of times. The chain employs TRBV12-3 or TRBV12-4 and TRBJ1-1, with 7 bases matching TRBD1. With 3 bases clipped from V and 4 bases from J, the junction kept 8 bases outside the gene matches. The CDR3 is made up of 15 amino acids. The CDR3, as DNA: TGTGCCAGCAGTTTTACAGGGGCTTTGGGCACTGAAGCTTTCTTT. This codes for CASSFTGALGTEAFF.

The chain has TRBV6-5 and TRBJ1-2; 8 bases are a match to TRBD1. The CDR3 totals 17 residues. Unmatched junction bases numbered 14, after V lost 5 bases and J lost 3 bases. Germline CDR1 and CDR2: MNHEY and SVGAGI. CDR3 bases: TGTGCCAGCAGTACCCGGGGGACAGGTGGTGCGCACTATGGCTACACCTTC. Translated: CASSTRGTGGAHYGYTF.

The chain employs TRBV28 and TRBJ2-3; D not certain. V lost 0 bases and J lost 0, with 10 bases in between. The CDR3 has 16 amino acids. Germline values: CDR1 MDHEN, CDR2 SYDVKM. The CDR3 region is CASSLWAGYSTDTQYF. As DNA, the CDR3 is TGTGCCAGCAGTTTATGGGCAGGATATAGCACAGATACGCAGTATTTT.

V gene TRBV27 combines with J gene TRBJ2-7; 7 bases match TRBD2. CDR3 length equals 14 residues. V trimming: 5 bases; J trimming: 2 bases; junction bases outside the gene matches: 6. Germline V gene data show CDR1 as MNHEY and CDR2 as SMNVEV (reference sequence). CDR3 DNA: TGTGCCAGCAGTAAAGCGGGACTTCCCTACGAGCAGTACTTC. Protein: CASSKAGLPYEQYF.

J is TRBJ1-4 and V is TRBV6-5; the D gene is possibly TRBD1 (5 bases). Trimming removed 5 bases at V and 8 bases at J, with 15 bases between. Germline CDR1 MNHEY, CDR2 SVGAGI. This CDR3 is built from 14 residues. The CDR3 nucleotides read TGTGCCAGCAGTCCGTGGGGCGCCGAAGAAAAACTGTTTTTT. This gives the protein CASSPWGAEEKLFF.

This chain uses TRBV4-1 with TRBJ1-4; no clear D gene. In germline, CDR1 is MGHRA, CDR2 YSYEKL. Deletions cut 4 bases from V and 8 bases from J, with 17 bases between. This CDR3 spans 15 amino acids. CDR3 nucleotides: TGCGCCAGCAGCCGCCTGGAAGAGGGTTTCGAAAAACTGTTTTTT. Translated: CASSRLEEGFEKLFF.

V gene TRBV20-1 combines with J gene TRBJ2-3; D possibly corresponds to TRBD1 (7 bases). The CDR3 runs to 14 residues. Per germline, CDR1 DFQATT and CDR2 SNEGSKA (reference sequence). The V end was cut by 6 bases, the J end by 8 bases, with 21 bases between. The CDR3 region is CSAGTDREAGTQYF. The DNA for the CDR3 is TGCAGTGCCGGTACCGACAGGGAGGCGGGTACGCAGTATTTT.

The CDR3 sequence is CSANNDGLVYNEQFF. The CDR3 DNA reads TGCAGTGCGAACAATGACGGTCTTGTCTACAATGAGCAGTTCTTC. The chain has TRBV20-1 and TRBJ2-1; no firm D call. Germline V gene data show CDR1 as DFQATT and CDR2 as SNEGSKA (reference sequence). Trimming left V 6 bases short and J 3 bases short, with 18 bases between. The CDR3 contains 15 residues.

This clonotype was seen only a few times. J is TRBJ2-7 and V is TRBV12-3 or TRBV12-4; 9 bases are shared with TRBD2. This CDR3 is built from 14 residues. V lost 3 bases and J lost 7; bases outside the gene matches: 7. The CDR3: CASSFGTSMREQYF. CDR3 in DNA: TGTGCCAGCAGTTTCGGGACTAGCATGAGGGAGCAGTACTTC.

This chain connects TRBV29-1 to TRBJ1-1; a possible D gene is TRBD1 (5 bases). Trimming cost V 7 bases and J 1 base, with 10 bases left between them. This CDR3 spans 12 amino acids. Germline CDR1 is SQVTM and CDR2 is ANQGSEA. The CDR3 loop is CSGGRENTEAFF. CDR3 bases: TGCAGCGGGGGGAGGGAGAACACTGAAGCTTTCTTT.

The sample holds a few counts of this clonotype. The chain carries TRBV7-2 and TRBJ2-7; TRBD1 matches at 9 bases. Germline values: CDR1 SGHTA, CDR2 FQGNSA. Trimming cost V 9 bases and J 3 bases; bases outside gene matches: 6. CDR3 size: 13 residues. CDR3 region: CASRDRADYEQYF. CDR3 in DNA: TGTGCCAGTAGGGACAGGGCCGACTACGAGCAGTACTTC.

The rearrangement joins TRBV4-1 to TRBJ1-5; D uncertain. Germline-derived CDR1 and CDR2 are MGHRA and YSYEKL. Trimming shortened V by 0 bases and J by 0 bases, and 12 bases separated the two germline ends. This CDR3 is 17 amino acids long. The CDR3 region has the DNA TGCGCCAGCAGCCAAGATATATCGGCCTTTAGCAATCAGCCCCAGCATTTT. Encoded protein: CASSQDISAFSNQPQHF.

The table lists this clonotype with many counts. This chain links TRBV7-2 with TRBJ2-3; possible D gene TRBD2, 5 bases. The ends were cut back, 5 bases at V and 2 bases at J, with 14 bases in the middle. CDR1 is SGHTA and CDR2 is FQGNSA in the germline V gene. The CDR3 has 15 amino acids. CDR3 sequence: CASSLLSGPTDTQYF. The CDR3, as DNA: TGTGCCAGCAGCCTACTGAGCGGACCCACAGATACGCAGTATTTT.

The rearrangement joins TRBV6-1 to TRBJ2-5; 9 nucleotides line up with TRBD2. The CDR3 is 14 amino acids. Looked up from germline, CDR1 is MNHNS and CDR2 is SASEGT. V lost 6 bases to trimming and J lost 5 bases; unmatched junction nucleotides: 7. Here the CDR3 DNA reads TGTGCCAGCAGGGGAGCGGGGGGCGTGGAGACCCAGTACTTC. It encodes CASRGAGGVETQYF.

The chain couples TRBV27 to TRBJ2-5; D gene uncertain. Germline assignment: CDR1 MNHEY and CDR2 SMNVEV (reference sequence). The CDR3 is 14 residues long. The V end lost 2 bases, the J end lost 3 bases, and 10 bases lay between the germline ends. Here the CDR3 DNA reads TGTGCCAGCAGTTTAAACGGCTTTGAAGAGACCCAGTACTTC. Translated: CASSLNGFEETQYF.

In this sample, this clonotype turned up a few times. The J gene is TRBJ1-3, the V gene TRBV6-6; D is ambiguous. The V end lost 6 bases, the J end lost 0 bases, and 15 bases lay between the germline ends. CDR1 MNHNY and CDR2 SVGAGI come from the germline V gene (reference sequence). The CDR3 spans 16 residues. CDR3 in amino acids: CASRLLDGLSGNTIYF. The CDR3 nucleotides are TGTGCCAGCAGACTCTTGGACGGCCTCTCTGGAAACACCATATATTTT.